The source of this TCR beta chain is a study of T cell repertoires in cytomegalovirus infection. Germline V CDR1 and CDR2: ENHRY, SYGVKD. Trimming took off 8 bases at V and 1 base at J, with 11 bases between the two ends. The CDR3 consists of 13 residues. One entry per CDR3 protein, called by TCRdb with MiXCR from the reads. The sample lists about 740,000 distinct CDR3 sequences; 35% were seen once. Specimen: PBMCs. This clonotype was obtained from a human donor in good health (CMV status not recorded). Some clones in this sample may be carry-over from other donors' samples. The rearrangement joins TRBV10-3 to TRBJ1-1, with D uncertain. The DNA of the CDR3 is TGTGCCATCGCCGGGGTAGGGAACACTGAAGCTTTCTTT. It yields the protein CAIAGVGNTEAFF.